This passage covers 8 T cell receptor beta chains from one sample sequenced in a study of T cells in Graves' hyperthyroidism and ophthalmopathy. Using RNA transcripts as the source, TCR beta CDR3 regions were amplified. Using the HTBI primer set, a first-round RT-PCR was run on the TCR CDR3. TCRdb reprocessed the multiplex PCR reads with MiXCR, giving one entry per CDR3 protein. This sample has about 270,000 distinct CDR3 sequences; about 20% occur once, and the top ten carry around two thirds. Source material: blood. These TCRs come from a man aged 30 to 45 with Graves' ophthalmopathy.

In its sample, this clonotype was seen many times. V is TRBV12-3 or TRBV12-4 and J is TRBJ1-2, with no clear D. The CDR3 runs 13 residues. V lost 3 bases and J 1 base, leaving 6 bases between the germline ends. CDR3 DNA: TGTGCCAGCAGTTTGACCGATAACTATGGCTACACCTTC. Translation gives CASSLTDNYGYTF.

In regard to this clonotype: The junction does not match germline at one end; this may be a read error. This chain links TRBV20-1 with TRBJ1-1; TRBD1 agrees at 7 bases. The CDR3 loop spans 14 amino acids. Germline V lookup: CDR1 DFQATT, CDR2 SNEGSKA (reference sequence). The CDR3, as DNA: TGTAGTGCTACAGGGTCGACAGGGAGGACTAAAGCTTTCTTT. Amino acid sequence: CSATGSTGRTKAFF.

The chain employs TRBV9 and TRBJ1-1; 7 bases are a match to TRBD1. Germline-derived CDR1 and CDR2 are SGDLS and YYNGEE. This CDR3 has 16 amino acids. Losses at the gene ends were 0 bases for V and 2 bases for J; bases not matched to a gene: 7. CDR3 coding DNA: TGTGCCAGCAGCGTAGCCGACAGGGTCTTAAACACTGAAGCTTTCTTT. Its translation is CASSVADRVLNTEAFF.

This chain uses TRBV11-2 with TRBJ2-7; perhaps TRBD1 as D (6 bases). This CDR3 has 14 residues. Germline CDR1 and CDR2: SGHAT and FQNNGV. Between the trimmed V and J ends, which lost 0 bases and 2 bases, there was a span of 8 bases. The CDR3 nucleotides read TGTGCCAGCAGCTTAGATCAGGGGACCTACGAGCAGTACTTC. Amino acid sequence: CASSLDQGTYEQYF.

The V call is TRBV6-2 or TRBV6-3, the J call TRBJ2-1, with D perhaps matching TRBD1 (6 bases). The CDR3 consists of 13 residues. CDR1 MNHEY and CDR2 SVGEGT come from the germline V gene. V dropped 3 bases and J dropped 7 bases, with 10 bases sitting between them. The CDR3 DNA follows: TGTGCCAGCAGTTATAATAGGGGGAATGAGCAGTTCTTC. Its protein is CASSYNRGNEQFF.

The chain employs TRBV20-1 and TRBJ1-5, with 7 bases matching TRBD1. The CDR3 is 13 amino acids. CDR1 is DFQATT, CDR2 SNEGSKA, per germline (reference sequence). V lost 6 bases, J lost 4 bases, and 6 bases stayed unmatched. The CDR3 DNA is TGCAGTGCGCTGGGACAGCCTAATCAGCCCCAGCATTTT. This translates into CSALGQPNQPQHF.

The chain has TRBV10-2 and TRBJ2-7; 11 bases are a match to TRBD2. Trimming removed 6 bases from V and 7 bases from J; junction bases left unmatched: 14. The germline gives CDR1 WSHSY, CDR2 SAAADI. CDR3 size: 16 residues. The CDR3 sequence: CASRGQGLADFGEQYF. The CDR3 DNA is TGCGCCAGCAGGGGACAGGGACTAGCGGACTTTGGGGAGCAGTACTTC.

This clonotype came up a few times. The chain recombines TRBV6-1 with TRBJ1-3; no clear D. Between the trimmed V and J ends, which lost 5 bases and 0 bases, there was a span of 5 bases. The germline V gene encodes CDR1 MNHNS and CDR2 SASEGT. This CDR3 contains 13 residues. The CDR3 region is CASSSGSGNTIYF. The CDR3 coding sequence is TGTGCCAGCAGTTCGGGCTCTGGAAACACCATATATTTT.